This T cell receptor beta chain was identified in a study of blood T cell repertoires in COVID-19. Study-wide context: The United States, Italy and Spain provided the acute and convalescent COVID-19 samples. Sources were T cells, B-cell-depleted T cells, or PBMCs; the material itself was cDNA or gDNA.

Profiled with immunoSEQ multiplex PCR; TCRdb holds only in-frame clones, not every one. The table has more than 250,000 clones, approximately 82% seen once. V gave up 5 bases and J gave up 2 bases; unmatched junction bases: 8. Looked up from germline, CDR1 is SGHVS and CDR2 is FQNEAQ. This CDR3 is built from 16 residues. This chain connects TRBV7-8 to TRBJ2-3; 9 bases agree with TRBD2. The origin of this receptor is a woman aged 50 to 60 with acute or convalescent COVID-19. Sequenced sample: peripheral blood. The CDR3 protein is CASSQTSGQTTDTQYF. In DNA form, the CDR3 reads TGTGCCAGCAGCCAGACTAGCGGACAGACCACAGATACGCAGTATTTT.